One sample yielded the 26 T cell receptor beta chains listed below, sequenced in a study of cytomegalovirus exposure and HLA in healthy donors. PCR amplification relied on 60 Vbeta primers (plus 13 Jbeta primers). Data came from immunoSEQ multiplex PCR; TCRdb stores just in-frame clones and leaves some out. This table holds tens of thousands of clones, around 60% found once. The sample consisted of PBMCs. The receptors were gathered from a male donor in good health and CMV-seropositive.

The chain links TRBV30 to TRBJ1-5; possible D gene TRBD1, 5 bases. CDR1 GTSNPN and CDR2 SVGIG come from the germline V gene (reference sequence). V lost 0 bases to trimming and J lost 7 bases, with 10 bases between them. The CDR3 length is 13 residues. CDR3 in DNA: TGTGCCTGGAGTGTACGGGGGTCCCAGCCCCAGCATTTT. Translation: CAWSVRGSQPQHF.

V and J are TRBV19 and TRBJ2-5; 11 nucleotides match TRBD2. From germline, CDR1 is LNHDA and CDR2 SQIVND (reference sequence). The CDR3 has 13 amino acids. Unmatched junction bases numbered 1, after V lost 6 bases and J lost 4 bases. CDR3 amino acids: CASSGTSGETQYF. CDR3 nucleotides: TGTGCCAGTAGCGGGACTAGCGGAGAGACCCAGTACTTC. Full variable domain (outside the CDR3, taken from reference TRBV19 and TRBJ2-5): DGGITQSPKYLFRKEGQNVTLSCEQNLNHDAMYWYRQDPGQGLRLIYYSQIVNDFQKGDIAEGYSVSREKKESFPLTVTSAQKNPTAFYLCASSGTSGETQYFGPGTRLLVL.

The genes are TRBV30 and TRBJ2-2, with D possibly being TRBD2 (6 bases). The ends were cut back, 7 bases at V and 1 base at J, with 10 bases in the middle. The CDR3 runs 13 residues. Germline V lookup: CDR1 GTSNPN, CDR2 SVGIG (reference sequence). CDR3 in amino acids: CASFSGNTGELFF. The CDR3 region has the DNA TGTGCCTCTTTTAGCGGGAACACCGGGGAGCTGTTTTTT.

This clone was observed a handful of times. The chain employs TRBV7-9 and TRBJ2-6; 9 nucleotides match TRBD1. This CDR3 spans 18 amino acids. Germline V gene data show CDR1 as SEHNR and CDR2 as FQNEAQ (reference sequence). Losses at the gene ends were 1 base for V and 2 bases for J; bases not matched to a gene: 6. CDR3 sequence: CASSLGDRVRTGANVLTF. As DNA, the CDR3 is TGTGCCAGCAGCTTAGGGGACAGGGTTAGAACTGGGGCCAACGTCCTGACTTTC.

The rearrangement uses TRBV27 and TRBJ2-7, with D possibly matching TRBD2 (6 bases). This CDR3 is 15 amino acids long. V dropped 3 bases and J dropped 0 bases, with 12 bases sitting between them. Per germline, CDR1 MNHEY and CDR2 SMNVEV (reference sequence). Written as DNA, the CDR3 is TGTGCCAGCAGTTTCGGGGGAGGAATCTCCTACGAGCAGTACTTC. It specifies CASSFGGGISYEQYF.

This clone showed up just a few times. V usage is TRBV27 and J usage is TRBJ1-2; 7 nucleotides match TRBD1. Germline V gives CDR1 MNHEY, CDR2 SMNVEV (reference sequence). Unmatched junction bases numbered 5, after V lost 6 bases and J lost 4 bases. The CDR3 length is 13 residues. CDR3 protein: CASSWRGLYGYTF. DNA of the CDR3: TGTGCCAGCAGCTGGAGGGGGCTCTATGGCTACACCTTC.

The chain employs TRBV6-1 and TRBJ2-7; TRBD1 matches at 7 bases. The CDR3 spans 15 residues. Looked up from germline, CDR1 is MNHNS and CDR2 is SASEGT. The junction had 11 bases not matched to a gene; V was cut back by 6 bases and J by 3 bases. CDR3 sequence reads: CASSLMTGWYYEQYF. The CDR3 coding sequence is TGTGCCAGCAGCCTCATGACAGGGTGGTACTACGAGCAGTACTTC.

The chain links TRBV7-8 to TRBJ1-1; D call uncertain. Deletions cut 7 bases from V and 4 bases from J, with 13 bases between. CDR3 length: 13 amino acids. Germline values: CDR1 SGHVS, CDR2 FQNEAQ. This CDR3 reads CASTAPAGTEAFF. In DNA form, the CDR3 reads TGTGCCAGCACCGCTCCAGCGGGCACTGAAGCTTTCTTT.

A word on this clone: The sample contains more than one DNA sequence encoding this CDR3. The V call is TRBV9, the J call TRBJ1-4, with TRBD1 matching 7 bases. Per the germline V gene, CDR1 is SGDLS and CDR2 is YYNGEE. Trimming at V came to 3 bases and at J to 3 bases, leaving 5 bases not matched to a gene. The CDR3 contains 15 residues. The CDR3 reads CASSEGDSPNEKLFF. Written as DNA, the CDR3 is TGTGCCAGCAGCGAAGGGGACAGCCCTAATGAAAAACTGTTTTTT.

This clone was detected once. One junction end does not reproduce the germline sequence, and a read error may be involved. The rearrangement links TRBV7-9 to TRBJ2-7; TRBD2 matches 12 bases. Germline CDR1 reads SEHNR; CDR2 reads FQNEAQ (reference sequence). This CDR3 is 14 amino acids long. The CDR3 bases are TGTTCCAGCAGCTCTAGCGGGAGGGCAGGTGAGCAGTACTTC. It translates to CSSSSSGRAGEQYF.

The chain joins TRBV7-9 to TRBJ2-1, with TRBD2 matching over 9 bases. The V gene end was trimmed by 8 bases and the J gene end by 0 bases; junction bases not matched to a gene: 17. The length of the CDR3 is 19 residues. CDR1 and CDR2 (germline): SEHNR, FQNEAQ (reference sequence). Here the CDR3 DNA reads TGTGCCAGCGGTGGGGTGAGGACTAGCGAGACCAACTCCTACAATGAGCAGTTCTTC. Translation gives CASGGVRTSETNSYNEQFF. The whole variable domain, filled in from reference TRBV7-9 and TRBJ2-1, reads DTGVSQNPRHKITKRGQNVTFRCDPISEHNRLYWYRQTLGQGPEFLTYFQNEAQLEKSRLLSDRFSAERPKGSFSTLEIQRTEQGDSAMYLCASGGVRTSETNSYNEQFFGPGTRLTVL.

This chain's CDR3 is CASSFPWDSEAFF. The CDR3 DNA reads as TGTGCCAGCAGCTTCCCTTGGGACAGTGAAGCTTTCTTT. The chain employs TRBV5-6 and TRBJ1-1; 7 positions agree with TRBD1. This CDR3 is 13 amino acids long. V trimming: 2 bases; J trimming: 7 bases; junction bases outside the gene matches: 5. From germline, CDR1 is SGHDT and CDR2 YYEEEE.

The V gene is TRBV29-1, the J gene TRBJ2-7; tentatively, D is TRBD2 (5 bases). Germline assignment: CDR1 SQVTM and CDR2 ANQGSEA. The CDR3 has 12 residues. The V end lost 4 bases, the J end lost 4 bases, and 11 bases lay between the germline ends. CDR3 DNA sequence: TGCAGCGTTGGGGAGCTTGGGTACGAGCAGTACTTC. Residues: CSVGELGYEQYF.

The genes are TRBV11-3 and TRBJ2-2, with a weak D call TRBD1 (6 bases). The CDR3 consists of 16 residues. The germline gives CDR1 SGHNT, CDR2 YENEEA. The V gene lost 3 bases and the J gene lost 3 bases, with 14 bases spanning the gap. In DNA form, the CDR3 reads TGTGCCAGCAGCTTTGGGGGCGCTGGGGACACCGGGGAGCTGTTTTTT. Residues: CASSFGGAGDTGELFF.

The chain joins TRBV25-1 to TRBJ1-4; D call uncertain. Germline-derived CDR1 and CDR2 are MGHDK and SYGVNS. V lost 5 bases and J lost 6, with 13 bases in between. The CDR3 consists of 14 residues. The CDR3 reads CASSSLPRDEKLFF. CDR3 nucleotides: TGTGCCAGCAGTTCCCTCCCGAGGGATGAAAAACTGTTTTTT.

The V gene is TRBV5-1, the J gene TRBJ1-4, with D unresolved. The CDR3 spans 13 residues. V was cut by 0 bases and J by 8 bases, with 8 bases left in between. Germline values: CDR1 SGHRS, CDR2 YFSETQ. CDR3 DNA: TGCGCCAGCAGCTTGGACAGTCCGGAAAAACTGTTTTTT. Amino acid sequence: CASSLDSPEKLFF. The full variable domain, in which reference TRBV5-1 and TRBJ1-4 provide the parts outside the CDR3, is KAGVTQTPRYLIKTRGQQVTLSCSPISGHRSVSWYQQTPGQGLQFLFEYFSETQRNKGNFPGRFSGRQFSNSRSEMNVSTLELGDSALYLCASSLDSPEKLFFGSGTQLSVL.

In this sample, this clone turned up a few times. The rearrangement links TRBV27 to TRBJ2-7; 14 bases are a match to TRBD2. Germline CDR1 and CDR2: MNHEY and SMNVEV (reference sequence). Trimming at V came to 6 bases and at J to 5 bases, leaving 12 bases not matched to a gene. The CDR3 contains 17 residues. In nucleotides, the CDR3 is TGTGCCAGCAGGGGACTAGCGGGAGAGGGTGGTAAGAACGAGCAGTACTTC. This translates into CASRGLAGEGGKNEQYF.

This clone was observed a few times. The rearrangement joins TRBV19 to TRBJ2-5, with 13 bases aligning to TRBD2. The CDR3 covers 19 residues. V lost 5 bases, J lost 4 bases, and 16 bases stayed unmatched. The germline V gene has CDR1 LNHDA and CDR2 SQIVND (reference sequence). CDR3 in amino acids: CASSSGDSGLAGVRETQYF. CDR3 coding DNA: TGTGCCAGTAGTTCGGGGGATTCAGGACTAGCGGGAGTAAGAGAGACCCAGTACTTC.

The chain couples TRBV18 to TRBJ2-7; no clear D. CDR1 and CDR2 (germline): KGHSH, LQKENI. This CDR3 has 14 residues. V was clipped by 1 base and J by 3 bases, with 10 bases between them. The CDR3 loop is CASSPQRINYEQYF. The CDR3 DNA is TGTGCCAGCTCACCACAGCGTATAAACTACGAGCAGTACTTC.

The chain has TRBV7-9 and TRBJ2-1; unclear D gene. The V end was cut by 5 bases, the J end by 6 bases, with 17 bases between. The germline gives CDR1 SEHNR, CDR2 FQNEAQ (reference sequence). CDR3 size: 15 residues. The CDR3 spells CASSPIGRLGNEQFF. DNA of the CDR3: TGTGCCAGCAGCCCGATAGGTCGTCTAGGCAATGAGCAGTTCTTC. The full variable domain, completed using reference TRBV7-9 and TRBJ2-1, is DTGVSQNPRHKITKRGQNVTFRCDPISEHNRLYWYRQTLGQGPEFLTYFQNEAQLEKSRLLSDRFSAERPKGSFSTLEIQRTEQGDSAMYLCASSPIGRLGNEQFFGPGTRLTVL.

The CDR3 reads CASSLGTGDGYTF. As DNA, the CDR3 is TGCGCCAGCAGCTTGGGGACAGGGGATGGCTACACCTTC. The gene calls are TRBV5-1 and TRBJ1-2, with TRBD1 matching 9 bases. The junction had 0 bases not matched to a gene; V was cut back by 0 bases and J by 6 bases. Germline V gene data show CDR1 as SGHRS and CDR2 as YFSETQ. This CDR3 region has 13 residues.

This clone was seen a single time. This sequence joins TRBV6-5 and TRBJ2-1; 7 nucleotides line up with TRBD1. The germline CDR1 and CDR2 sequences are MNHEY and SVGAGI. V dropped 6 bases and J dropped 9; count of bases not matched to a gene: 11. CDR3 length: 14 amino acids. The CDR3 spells CASSSGQVYFEQFF. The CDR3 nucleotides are TGTGCCAGCAGCTCCGGACAGGTCTACTTTGAGCAGTTCTTC.

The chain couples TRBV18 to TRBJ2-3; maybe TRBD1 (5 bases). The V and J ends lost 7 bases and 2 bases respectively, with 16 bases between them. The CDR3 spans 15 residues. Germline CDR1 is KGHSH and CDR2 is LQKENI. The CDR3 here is CASWRGGAHTDTQYF. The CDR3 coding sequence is TGTGCCAGCTGGCGAGGTGGGGCCCACACAGATACGCAGTATTTT.

The CDR3 coding sequence is TGTGCCATCAGTGAGGGGGGGGCAAGGACCTACGAGCAGTACTTC. This translates into CAISEGGARTYEQYF. V and J are TRBV10-3 and TRBJ2-7, with a weak D call TRBD2 (7 bases). This CDR3 region has 15 residues. Germline V gene data show CDR1 as ENHRY and CDR2 as SYGVKD. V was pared by 2 bases and J by 2 bases, with 13 bases between.

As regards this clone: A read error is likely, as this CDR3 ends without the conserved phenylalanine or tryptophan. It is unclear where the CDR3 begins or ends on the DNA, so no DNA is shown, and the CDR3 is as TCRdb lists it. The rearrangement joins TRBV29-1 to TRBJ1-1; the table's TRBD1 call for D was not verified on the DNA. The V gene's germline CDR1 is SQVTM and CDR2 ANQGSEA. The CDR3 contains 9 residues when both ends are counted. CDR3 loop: CSVALGPPG.

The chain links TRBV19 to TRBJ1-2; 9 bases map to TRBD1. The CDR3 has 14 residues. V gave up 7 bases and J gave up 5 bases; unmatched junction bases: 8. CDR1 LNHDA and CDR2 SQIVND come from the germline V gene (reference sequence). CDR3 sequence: CASTIGTGMYGYTF. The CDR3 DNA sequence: TGTGCCAGTACCATAGGGACAGGGATGTATGGCTACACCTTC. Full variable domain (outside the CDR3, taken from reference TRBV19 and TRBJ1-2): DGGITQSPKYLFRKEGQNVTLSCEQNLNHDAMYWYRQDPGQGLRLIYYSQIVNDFQKGDIAEGYSVSREKKESFPLTVTSAQKNPTAFYLCASTIGTGMYGYTFGSGTRLTVV.